The next 7 T cell receptor beta chains were all read from a single sample in a study of blood T cell repertoires in COVID-19. TCRdb's copy holds only in-frame clones and misses some; the assay was immunoSEQ multiplex PCR. The data show some 88,000 clones, 80% to 90% seen once. The source material was peripheral blood. These TCRs come from a man in his sixties with acute or convalescent COVID-19.

The chain combines TRBV3-1 (or the pseudogene TRBV3-2) with TRBJ2-7, with 9 bases fitting TRBD2. CDR3 length equals 16 residues. Germline V gene lookup returns CDR1 LGHDT and CDR2 YNNKEL (reference sequence). The V segment lost 1 base and the J segment 5 bases; nucleotides outside the gene matches: 9. The CDR3 nucleotides are TGTGCCAGCAGCCAAGTAAAACTAGCGGGCCGTAACGAGCAGTACTTC. Residues: CASSQVKLAGRNEQYF.

This clone has just a few counts. The CDR3 spells CASSLPGTLGTQYF. For the CDR3, the DNA is TGTGCCAGCAGCTTGCCTGGGACTCTAGGGACCCAGTACTTC. This rearrangement joins TRBV5-4 to TRBJ2-5; TRBD2 is a possible D gene (6 bases). This CDR3 has 14 residues. In germline, CDR1 is SGHNT, CDR2 YYREEE (reference sequence). Trimming removed 1 base from V and 7 bases from J, with 14 bases in between. The whole variable domain, filled in from reference TRBV5-4 and TRBJ2-5, reads ETGVTQSPTHLIKTRGQQVTLRCSSQSGHNTVSWYQQALGQGPQFIFQYYREEENGRGNFPPRFSGLQFPNYSSELNVNALELDDSALYLCASSLPGTLGTQYFGPGTRLLVL.

This clone appeared a single time. The genes are TRBV7-9 and TRBJ1-5; a possible D gene is TRBD1 (5 bases). V lost 5 bases to trimming and J lost 5 bases, with 13 bases between them. This CDR3 has 14 residues. Germline CDR1 SEHNR, CDR2 FQNEAQ (reference sequence). For the CDR3, the DNA is TGTGCCAGCAGCCCTGGGGCGTACGATCAGCCCCAGCATTTT. The encoded protein is CASSPGAYDQPQHF.

This clone has more than one count but fewer than ten. The CDR3 reads CAISPRGDTEAFF. The CDR3 DNA reads as TGTGCCATCAGTCCCCGGGGGGACACTGAAGCTTTCTTT. The genes are TRBV10-3 and TRBJ1-1, with a tentative D call TRBD1 (5 bases). The germline V gene encodes CDR1 ENHRY and CDR2 SYGVKD. The CDR3 sequence is 13 residues long. V dropped 5 bases and J dropped 3 bases, with 10 bases sitting between them.

V and J are TRBV7-3 and TRBJ2-1; 11 nucleotides agree with TRBD1. V was clipped by 2 bases and J by 6 bases; unmatched bases: 3. This CDR3 is built from 15 residues. Per the germline V gene, CDR1 is SGHTA and CDR2 is FQGTGA. The CDR3 nucleotides are TGTGCCAGCAGCTTATCCGGGACAGGGGGCAATGAGCAGTTCTTC. Translated, it gives CASSLSGTGGNEQFF.

The chain joins TRBV3-1 (or the pseudogene TRBV3-2) to TRBJ2-1; 8 bases fit TRBD2. CDR1 and CDR2 from the germline V gene are LGHDT and YNNKEL (reference sequence). The CDR3 consists of 15 residues. The junction had 3 bases not matched to a gene; V was cut back by 1 base and J by 4 bases. CDR3 bases: TGTGCCAGCAGCCAAGGAGCGGGGGCTTACAATGAGCAGTTCTTC. It is translated as CASSQGAGAYNEQFF.

The chain has TRBV5-1 and TRBJ2-5, with 7 bases fitting TRBD2. CDR1 is SGHRS, CDR2 YFSETQ, per germline. Trimming removed 4 bases from V and 1 base from J; junction bases left unmatched: 4. This CDR3 contains 14 residues. The chain's CDR3 is CASSVGGGQETQYF. Written as DNA, the CDR3 is TGCGCCAGCAGCGTGGGGGGGGGCCAAGAGACCCAGTACTTC.